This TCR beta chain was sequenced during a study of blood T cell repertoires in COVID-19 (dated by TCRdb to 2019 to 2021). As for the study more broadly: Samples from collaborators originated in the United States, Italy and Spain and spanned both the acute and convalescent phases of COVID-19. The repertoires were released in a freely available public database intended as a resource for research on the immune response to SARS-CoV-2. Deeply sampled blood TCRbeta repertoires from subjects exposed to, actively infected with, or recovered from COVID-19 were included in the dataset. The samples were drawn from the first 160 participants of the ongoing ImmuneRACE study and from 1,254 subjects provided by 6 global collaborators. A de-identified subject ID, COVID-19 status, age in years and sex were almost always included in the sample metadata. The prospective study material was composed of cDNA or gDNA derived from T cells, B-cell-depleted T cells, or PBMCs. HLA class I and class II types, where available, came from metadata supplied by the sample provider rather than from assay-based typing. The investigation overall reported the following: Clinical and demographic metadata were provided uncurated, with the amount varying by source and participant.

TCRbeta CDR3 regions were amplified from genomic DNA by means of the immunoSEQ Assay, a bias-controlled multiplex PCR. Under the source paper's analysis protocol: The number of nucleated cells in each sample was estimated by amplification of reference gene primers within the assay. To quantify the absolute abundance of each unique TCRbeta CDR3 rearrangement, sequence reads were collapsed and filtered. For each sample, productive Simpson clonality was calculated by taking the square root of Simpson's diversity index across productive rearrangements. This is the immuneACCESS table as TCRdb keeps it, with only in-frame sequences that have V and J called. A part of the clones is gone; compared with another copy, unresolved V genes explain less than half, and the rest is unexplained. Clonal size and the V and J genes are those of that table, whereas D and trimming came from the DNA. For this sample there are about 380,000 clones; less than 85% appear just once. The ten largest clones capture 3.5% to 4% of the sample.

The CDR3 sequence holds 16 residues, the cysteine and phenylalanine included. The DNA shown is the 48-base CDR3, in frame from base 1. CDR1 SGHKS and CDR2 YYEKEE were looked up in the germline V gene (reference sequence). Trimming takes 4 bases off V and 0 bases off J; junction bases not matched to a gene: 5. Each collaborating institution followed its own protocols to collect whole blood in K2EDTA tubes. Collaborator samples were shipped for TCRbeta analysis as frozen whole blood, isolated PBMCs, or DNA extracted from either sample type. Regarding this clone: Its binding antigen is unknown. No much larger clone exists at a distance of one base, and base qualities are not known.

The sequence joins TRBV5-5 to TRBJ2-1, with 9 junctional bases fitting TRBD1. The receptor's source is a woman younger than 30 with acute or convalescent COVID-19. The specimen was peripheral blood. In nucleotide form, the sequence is TGTGCCAGCAGCGGGGGGACAGGGAGCTCCTACAATGAGCAGTTCTTC. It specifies CASSGGTGSSYNEQFF.